One and the same sample provided the 26 T cell receptor beta chains below, sequenced in a study of blood T cell repertoires in COVID-19. The method was immunoSEQ multiplex PCR; TCRdb's version includes in-frame clones alone and lacks a portion of them. The table has over 130,000 clones, 75% to 90% seen once. What was sequenced was peripheral blood. All receptors derive from a man in his 70s with acute or convalescent COVID-19.

This chain links TRBV10-3 with TRBJ2-2; the match to TRBD2 covers 13 bases. V was pared by 0 bases and J by 4 bases, with 8 bases of the junction left unmatched. This CDR3 spans 19 amino acids. Germline V gene data show CDR1 as ENHRY and CDR2 as SYGVKD. The CDR3 protein is CAISESGQGLAGSTGELFF. The CDR3 DNA reads TGTGCCATCAGTGAGTCGGGACAGGGACTAGCGGGGAGCACCGGGGAGCTGTTTTTT.

The rearrangement links TRBV12-3 or TRBV12-4 to TRBJ2-5; D perhaps matches TRBD1 (6 bases). The CDR3 has 12 amino acids. V gave up 6 bases and J gave up 4 bases, with 9 bases separating them. The CDR3 here is CASRLGGETQYF. In DNA form, the CDR3 reads TGTGCCAGCAGGCTAGGGGGAGAGACCCAGTACTTC.

This clone was observed a few times. The chain carries TRBV5-1 and TRBJ1-2; the D gene is possibly TRBD1 (6 bases). Germline V lookup: CDR1 SGHRS, CDR2 YFSETQ. The length of the CDR3 is 14 residues. The germline V and J ends were trimmed by 4 bases and 4 bases, with 14 bases remaining between them. The CDR3 DNA follows: TGCGCCAGCAGCGCCCAACAGGGACCCTATGGCTACACCTTC. Its translation: CASSAQQGPYGYTF.

This rearrangement joins TRBV11-2 to TRBJ1-2; 9 bases are a match to TRBD1. CDR1 is SGHAT and CDR2 is FQNNGV in the germline V gene. V dropped 5 bases and J dropped 4; count of bases not matched to a gene: 17. The CDR3 loop spans 18 amino acids. The CDR3 DNA sequence: TGTGCCAGCAGCGGGGGACAGGGTGGAGTTGAGCTATTCTATGGCTACACCTTC. Amino acids: CASSGGQGGVELFYGYTF. The full variable domain, in which reference TRBV11-2 and TRBJ1-2 provide the parts outside the CDR3, is EAGVAQSPRYKIIEKRQSVAFWCNPISGHATLYWYQQILGQGPKLLIQFQNNGVVDDSQLPKDRFSAERLKGVDSTLKIQPAKLEDSAVYLCASSGGQGGVELFYGYTFGSGTRLTVV.

The chain joins TRBV9 to TRBJ1-6; 7 bases match TRBD1. Germline V CDR1 and CDR2: SGDLS, YYNGEE. The CDR3 totals 17 residues. With V trimmed by 1 base and J by 10 bases, 14 bases remained unmatched. As DNA, the CDR3 is TGTGCCAGCAGCGTACGGGGGACAGAGGGAATAGGCTCACCCCTCCACTTT. Translating gives CASSVRGTEGIGSPLHF.

This clone turned up a few times. The genes are TRBV7-9 and TRBJ1-1, with TRBD1 matching over 10 bases. CDR1 and CDR2 from the germline V gene are SEHNR and FQNEAQ (reference sequence). V lost 5 bases and J lost 4; bases outside the gene matches: 7. The CDR3 contains 15 residues. The CDR3 loop reads CASSPRTGGSTEAFF. The CDR3 DNA reads TGTGCCAGCAGCCCCCGGACAGGGGGGAGCACTGAAGCTTTCTTT.

The chain combines TRBV6-5 with TRBJ1-5; 7 bases match TRBD1. There are 12 residues in the CDR3. Per the germline V gene, CDR1 is MNHEY and CDR2 is SVGAGI. V was clipped by 7 bases and J by 9 bases; unmatched bases: 6. CDR3 amino acids: CASTAPGGPQHF. As DNA, the CDR3 is TGTGCCAGCACCGCTCCAGGGGGGCCCCAGCATTTT.

The chain recombines TRBV15 with TRBJ2-2, with D uncertain. Per germline, CDR1 LNHNV and CDR2 YYDKDF (reference sequence). The length of the CDR3 is 14 residues. Trimming pared 5 bases from V and 7 bases from J, leaving 14 bases between. The CDR3 nucleotides read TGTGCCACCAGCCCGACCAGGAAAGGCGGGGAGCTGTTTTTT. Translating it yields CATSPTRKGGELFF.

This chain connects TRBV10-2 to TRBJ1-5, with D perhaps matching TRBD1 (6 bases). CDR1 and CDR2 from the germline V gene are WSHSY and SAAADI. The CDR3 length is 15 residues. V lost 2 bases to trimming and J lost 3 bases, with 11 bases between them. CDR3 nucleotides: TGCGCCAGCAGTGAGCCGGACAGACACAATCAGCCCCAGCATTTT. Amino acids: CASSEPDRHNQPQHF.

This clone occurred once. This chain joins TRBV5-8 and TRBJ2-1, with D perhaps matching TRBD1 (6 bases). The CDR3 spans 19 residues. V was pared by 4 bases and J by 0 bases, with 23 bases between. CDR1 is SGHTS, CDR2 YDEGEE, per germline. CDR3 in DNA: TGTGCCAGCAGCATATTCAGGGGTCCCCCTACCGTCTCCTACAATGAGCAGTTCTTC. Translated: CASSIFRGPPTVSYNEQFF.

This CDR3 is CASSQLGQLVETQYF. The CDR3, as DNA: TGTGCCAGCAGCCAATTGGGACAGCTAGTAGAGACCCAGTACTTC. This rearrangement joins TRBV5-6 to TRBJ2-5; 7 bases match TRBD1. Germline CDR1 is SGHDT and CDR2 is YYEEEE. The CDR3 has 15 amino acids. V was clipped by 4 bases and J by 4 bases; unmatched bases: 10.

The chain is built from TRBV13 and TRBJ2-3, with D tentatively TRBD2 (5 bases). This CDR3 region has 15 residues. Trimming left V 6 bases short and J 1 base short, with 14 bases between. CDR1 PRHDT and CDR2 FYEKMQ come from the germline V gene (reference sequence). The CDR3 coding sequence is TGTGCCAGCAGTTCGGGGTCCAGAGGCACAGATACGCAGTATTTT. Amino acid sequence: CASSSGSRGTDTQYF.

The sample holds one count of this clone. The chain has TRBV18 and TRBJ2-2; the match to TRBD1 covers 10 bases. CDR1 and CDR2 from the germline V gene are KGHSH and LQKENI. V was clipped by 10 bases and J by 1 base; unmatched bases: 3. The CDR3 is made up of 14 amino acids. DNA of the CDR3: TGTGCCACCCGGACAGGGGGGAACACCGGGGAGCTGTTTTTT. Translation: CATRTGGNTGELFF.

The chain joins TRBV7-2 to TRBJ2-2; 12 bases align to TRBD2. The J segment lost 7 bases and the V segment lost 5 bases, leaving 8 bases of the junction unmatched. The CDR3 spans 16 residues. CDR1 and CDR2 from the germline V gene are SGHTA and FQGNSA. CDR3 region: CASSALAGGFVGELFF. The CDR3 DNA reads TGTGCCAGCAGCGCTCTAGCGGGGGGGTTTGTCGGGGAGCTGTTTTTT. The full variable domain, its missing parts supplied by reference TRBV7-2 and TRBJ2-2, is GAGVSQSPSNKVTEKGKDVELRCDPISGHTALYWYRQSLGQGLEFLIYFQGNSAPDKSGLPSDRFSAERTGGSVSTLTIQRTQQEDSAVYLCASSALAGGFVGELFFGEGSRLTVL.

A few counts support this clone. CDR3 amino acids: CASSQAEGTGATYEQYF. The CDR3 DNA reads TGTGCCAGCAGCCAAGCCGAGGGGACAGGGGCGACTTACGAGCAGTACTTC. This chain uses TRBV4-2 with TRBJ2-7; 10 bases are a match to TRBD1. CDR3 size: 17 residues. J gave up 4 bases and V 1 base, and 10 bases lay outside the gene matches. Germline CDR1 is LGHNA and CDR2 is YNFKEQ.

The J gene is TRBJ1-5, the V gene TRBV28, with TRBD1 matching 7 bases. The CDR3 is 14 amino acids. Looked up from germline, CDR1 is MDHEN and CDR2 is SYDVKM. After removal of 7 bases from V and 11 bases from J, the junction contained 14 bases not matched to a gene. The CDR3 DNA reads as TGTGCCAGCACCCAGGGGGGAAGGGTGGCTTCCCAGCATTTT. This encodes CASTQGGRVASQHF.

This chain uses TRBV3-1 (or the pseudogene TRBV3-2) with TRBJ2-1; possible D gene TRBD1, 5 bases. CDR1 and CDR2 from the germline V gene are LGHDT and YNNKEL (reference sequence). The V end was cut by 2 bases, the J end by 6 bases, with 14 bases between. The length of the CDR3 is 15 residues. In nucleotides, the CDR3 is TGTGCCAGCAGCCAATTGGCGGCAGGGCCCAATGAGCAGTTCTTC. Its translation: CASSQLAAGPNEQFF.

V gene TRBV12-3 or TRBV12-4 combines with J gene TRBJ2-7, with TRBD1 as a possible D gene (6 bases). The CDR3 covers 13 residues. The V end was cut by 6 bases, the J end by 3 bases, with 12 bases between. This CDR3 reads CASSPGQHYEQYF. The CDR3 DNA sequence: TGTGCCAGCAGCCCCGGACAGCACTACGAGCAGTACTTC.

The chain uses TRBV11-3 and TRBJ2-3, with D perhaps TRBD2 (5 bases). V lost 0 bases and J 0 bases, leaving 7 bases between the germline ends. CDR3 length: 15 residues. The germline gives CDR1 SGHNT, CDR2 YENEEA. In DNA form, the CDR3 reads TGTGCCAGCAGCTTAGACCGACTAAGCACAGATACGCAGTATTTT. Translated: CASSLDRLSTDTQYF.

The chain employs TRBV6-1 and TRBJ2-4; TRBD1 might be the D (5 bases). The CDR3 is 15 amino acids. Germline-derived CDR1 and CDR2 are MNHNS and SASEGT. V was pared by 1 base and J by 6 bases, with 13 bases between. This CDR3 is CASSEDRRVGNIQYF. The CDR3 DNA is TGTGCCAGCAGTGAAGATCGCAGGGTGGGAAACATTCAGTACTTC.

This clone was seen a handful of times. The chain is built from TRBV5-6 and TRBJ1-3; D is ambiguous. With 0 bases removed from V and 2 bases from J, the gap between germline ends came to 15 bases. The germline CDR1 and CDR2 sequences are SGHDT and YYEEEE. The CDR3 spans 17 residues. The DNA of the CDR3 is TGTGCCAGCAGCTTGGCGAACGGGGTGAGGGCTGGAAACACCATATATTTT. Protein: CASSLANGVRAGNTIYF.

This chain connects TRBV4-2 to TRBJ1-4; no reliable D call. The germline V gene has CDR1 LGHNA and CDR2 YNFKEQ. The CDR3 length is 15 residues. V was shortened by 6 bases and J by 6 bases, with 17 bases between the two germline ends. CDR3 residues: CASRAAPIGHEKLFF. As DNA, the CDR3 is TGTGCCAGCAGAGCGGCACCAATTGGACATGAAAAACTGTTTTTT.

This clone appeared a single time. The chain recombines TRBV27 with TRBJ2-4; weak D call: TRBD2 (6 bases). The CDR3 is 18 amino acids. V lost 4 bases and J 0 bases, leaving 19 bases between the germline ends. Germline V gives CDR1 MNHEY, CDR2 SMNVEV (reference sequence). CDR3 DNA sequence: TGTGCCAGCAGTTCCCTTGTGCGGGATCCTCTAGCCAAAAACATTCAGTACTTC. Amino acids: CASSSLVRDPLAKNIQYF.

This clone has just a few counts. The rearrangement joins TRBV29-1 to TRBJ2-7, with unresolved D. This CDR3 spans 15 amino acids. The V and J ends lost 7 bases and 4 bases respectively, with 23 bases between them. From germline, CDR1 is SQVTM and CDR2 ANQGSEA. As DNA, the CDR3 is TGCAGCGCTAGAGAGAGAGAGACTCCCCTGTACGAGCAGTACTTC. It yields the protein CSARERETPLYEQYF.

The CDR3, as DNA: TGTGCCAGCAAACAGCTGAACACCGGGGAGCTGTTTTTT. Translated: CASKQLNTGELFF. The V call is TRBV2, the J call TRBJ2-2; D is undetermined. CDR3 length: 13 amino acids. CDR1 and CDR2 from the germline V gene are SNHLY and FYNNEI. V gave up 7 bases and J gave up 1 base, with 7 bases separating them.

The chain has TRBV11-2 and TRBJ2-7; 8 nucleotides line up with TRBD1. Germline trimming cut 5 bases from V and 2 bases from J; bases unmatched to any gene: 5. The CDR3 loop spans 14 amino acids. CDR1 is SGHAT, CDR2 FQNNGV, per germline. CDR3 in DNA: TGTGCCAGCAGCGTCGGGACAGGCCCCTACGAGCAGTACTTC. Translating it yields CASSVGTGPYEQYF. Based on the CDR3 plus reference TRBV11-2 and TRBJ2-7, the full variable domain is EAGVAQSPRYKIIEKRQSVAFWCNPISGHATLYWYQQILGQGPKLLIQFQNNGVVDDSQLPKDRFSAERLKGVDSTLKIQPAKLEDSAVYLCASSVGTGPYEQYFGPGTRLTVT.